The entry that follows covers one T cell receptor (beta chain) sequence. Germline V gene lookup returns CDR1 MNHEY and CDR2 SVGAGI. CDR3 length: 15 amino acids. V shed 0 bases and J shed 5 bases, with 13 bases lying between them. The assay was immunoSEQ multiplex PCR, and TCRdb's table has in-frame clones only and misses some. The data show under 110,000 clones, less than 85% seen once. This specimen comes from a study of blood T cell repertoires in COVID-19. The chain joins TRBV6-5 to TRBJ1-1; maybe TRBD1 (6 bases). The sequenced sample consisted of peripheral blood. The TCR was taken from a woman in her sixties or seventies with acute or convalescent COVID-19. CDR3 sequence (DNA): TGTGCCAGCAGTTACTCGTGGGGGGGGCGTACTGAAGCTTTCTTT. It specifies CASSYSWGGRTEAFF.